This TCR beta chain was profiled in a study of T cell repertoires in aging, cancer and after chemotherapy. Study information: Donors were grouped into six age bands spanning 30 or younger through 70 or older.

The template was genomic DNA from peripheral blood, not RNA. A mixed TRB-A/B primer pool amplified rearranged TRB by multiplex touch-down PCR. TCRdb re-analysed the multiplex PCR reads in MiXCR, keeping a single row per CDR3 protein. The sample lists a few thousand distinct CDR3 sequences; 45% to 70% were seen once. V trimming: 6 bases; J trimming: 5 bases; junction bases outside the gene matches: 5. This CDR3 spans 14 amino acids. Germline CDR1 is MNHEY and CDR2 is SVGAGI. This chain joins TRBV6-5 and TRBJ1-2; 11 bases are a match to TRBD1. This sequence was found in a human donor with a solid tumor. The source material was blood. The CDR3 bases are TGTGCCAGCAGGTCGGGACAGGGGGATTATGGCTACACCTTC. This sequence encodes CASRSGQGDYGYTF.